These 26 T cell receptor beta chains were sequenced from one sample in a study of control samples from healthy donors and cancer patients. Libraries were prepared by immunoSEQ multiplex PCR; TCRdb keeps only in-frame clonotypes and omits some of them. The profile shows more than 150,000 clones, about 94% of them singletons. Material: blood. The receptors here all came from a man aged 50-60 years in good health.

The V gene is TRBV6-1, the J gene TRBJ1-2; a weak D match, TRBD1 (6 bases). V lost 3 bases, J lost 0 bases, and 8 bases lay in between. CDR1 MNHNS and CDR2 SASEGT come from the germline V gene. This CDR3 comprises 14 residues. Here the CDR3 DNA reads TGTGCCAGCAGTGACGGACAGACTAACTATGGCTACACCTTC. This gives the protein CASSDGQTNYGYTF.

The genes are TRBV3-1 (or the pseudogene TRBV3-2) and TRBJ1-5; D is unresolved. Germline assignment: CDR1 LGHDT and CDR2 YNNKEL (reference sequence). V was pared by 1 base and J by 4 bases, with 2 bases between. This CDR3 has 12 residues. The CDR3: CASSQGNQPQHF. In DNA, the CDR3 is TGTGCCAGCAGCCAAGGTAATCAGCCCCAGCATTTT.

The V call is TRBV5-1, the J call TRBJ2-1; TRBD2 matches 12 bases. V lost 5 bases and J lost 7; bases outside the gene matches: 7. Per germline, CDR1 SGHRS and CDR2 YFSETQ. The CDR3 length is 15 residues. DNA of the CDR3: TGCGCCAGCAGTTGGACTAGCGGGAATAATAATGAGCAGTTCTTC. Protein sequence: CASSWTSGNNNEQFF.

This clone appeared a single time. For the CDR3, the DNA is TGCGCCAGCAAGACCTCGGGGGGCGGTGGAAACACCATATATTTT. Translating it yields CASKTSGGGGNTIYF. The chain has TRBV10-2 and TRBJ1-3; D possibly corresponds to TRBD1 (6 bases). The CDR3 is made up of 15 amino acids. V lost 7 bases and J 3 bases, leaving 16 bases between the germline ends. Germline V gene lookup returns CDR1 WSHSY and CDR2 SAAADI.

DNA of the CDR3: TGCGCCAGCAGCTTGGCGGGGACAGTCGATACGCAGTATTTT. As protein: CASSLAGTVDTQYF. The V and J genes are TRBV5-1 and TRBJ2-3; 7 nucleotides agree with TRBD1. After removal of 0 bases from V and 6 bases from J, the junction contained 4 bases not matched to a gene. Per germline, CDR1 SGHRS and CDR2 YFSETQ. The CDR3 consists of 14 residues.

The chain combines TRBV2 with TRBJ1-1; D call uncertain. The ends were cut back, 5 bases at V and 1 base at J, with 11 bases in the middle. The CDR3 consists of 14 residues. CDR1 is SNHLY, CDR2 FYNNEI, per germline. The DNA of the CDR3 is TGTGCCAGCAGTATATTACAGACGAACACTGAAGCTTTCTTT. Translation gives CASSILQTNTEAFF.

The DNA of the CDR3 is TGTGCCAGCAGTTCCCCCCTATGGCAAGGCAATCAGCCCCAGCATTTT. Its protein is CASSSPLWQGNQPQHF. The V and J genes are TRBV28 and TRBJ1-5, with D hard to call. Germline values: CDR1 MDHEN, CDR2 SYDVKM. V lost 4 bases and J 2 bases, leaving 15 bases between the germline ends. The CDR3 is 16 residues long.

The chain's CDR3 is CASSIYGQGTSEQYF. CDR3 sequence (DNA): TGTGCCAGTAGTATATATGGACAGGGTACGTCTGAGCAGTACTTC. The chain uses TRBV19 and TRBJ2-7; TRBD1 matches at 8 bases. The CDR3 has 15 amino acids. The J segment lost 7 bases and the V segment lost 2 bases, leaving 10 bases of the junction unmatched. CDR1 is LNHDA, CDR2 SQIVND, per germline (reference sequence).

This chain uses TRBV5-4 with TRBJ2-5; TRBD2 aligns across 11 bases. Unmatched junction bases numbered 4, after V lost 1 base and J lost 5 bases. Germline CDR1 and CDR2: SGHNT and YYREEE (reference sequence). This CDR3 is 15 amino acids long. CDR3 sequence: CASSLISGRGETQYF. The CDR3 coding sequence is TGTGCCAGCAGCTTGATTAGCGGGAGGGGGGAGACCCAGTACTTC.

The chain recombines TRBV7-9 with TRBJ2-7, with TRBD2 matching 13 bases. After removal of 3 bases from V and 9 bases from J, the junction contained 5 bases not matched to a gene. The CDR3 covers 14 residues. CDR1 SEHNR and CDR2 FQNEAQ come from the germline V gene (reference sequence). The CDR3 loop reads CASSFSRLAGGQYF. CDR3 bases: TGTGCCAGCAGCTTTTCTAGACTAGCGGGAGGGCAGTACTTC.

The rearrangement uses TRBV11-3 and TRBJ2-1; 8 nucleotides line up with TRBD1. There are 14 residues in the CDR3. In germline, CDR1 is SGHNT, CDR2 YENEEA. V trimming: 3 bases; J trimming: 7 bases; junction bases outside the gene matches: 5. The CDR3 coding sequence is TGTGCCAGCAGCTTCTCAGGGGGCATAAATGAGCAGTTCTTC. It is translated as CASSFSGGINEQFF.

The rearrangement links TRBV19 to TRBJ1-5; TRBD1 might be the D (5 bases). Germline loops: CDR1 LNHDA, CDR2 SQIVND (reference sequence). Trimming pared 1 base from V and 4 bases from J, leaving 11 bases between. The CDR3 runs to 15 residues. This CDR3 reads CASSIAGIGNQPQHF. In DNA form, the CDR3 reads TGTGCCAGTAGTATAGCAGGGATAGGGAATCAGCCCCAGCATTTT.

The V call is TRBV11-2, the J call TRBJ2-7; the match to TRBD1 covers 9 bases. V was pared by 5 bases and J by 3 bases, with 2 bases of the junction left unmatched. CDR1 SGHAT and CDR2 FQNNGV come from the germline V gene. The CDR3 is 13 residues long. The CDR3 region is CASSQGQGYEQYF. CDR3 in DNA: TGTGCCAGCAGCCAGGGACAGGGCTACGAGCAGTACTTC.

The chain has TRBV7-2 and TRBJ2-7; no reliable D call. With 5 bases removed from V and 0 bases from J, the gap between germline ends came to 8 bases. The CDR3 runs 13 residues. In germline, CDR1 is SGHTA, CDR2 FQGNSA. The CDR3 region has the DNA TGTGCCAGCAGCATTGCAGACTCCTACGAGCAGTACTTC. Its protein product is CASSIADSYEQYF. Using reference TRBV7-2 and TRBJ2-7 for the parts outside the CDR3, the full variable domain is GAGVSQSPSNKVTEKGKDVELRCDPISGHTALYWYRQSLGQGLEFLIYFQGNSAPDKSGLPSDRFSAERTGGSVSTLTIQRTQQEDSAVYLCASSIADSYEQYFGPGTRLTVT.

This chain uses TRBV14 with TRBJ2-1; 11 bases align to TRBD2. Germline V gives CDR1 SGHDN, CDR2 FVKESK. V dropped 4 bases and J dropped 4; count of bases not matched to a gene: 0. This CDR3 spans 14 amino acids. This CDR3 is CASSLAGGYNEQFF. The CDR3 DNA sequence: TGTGCCAGCAGCCTAGCGGGAGGGTACAATGAGCAGTTCTTC.

The V gene is TRBV12-3 or TRBV12-4, the J gene TRBJ2-1; no definite D call. The CDR3 sequence is 11 residues long. V gave up 7 bases and J gave up 4 bases, with 5 bases separating them. This CDR3 is CASTKYNEQFF. In DNA, the CDR3 is TGTGCCAGCACCAAATACAATGAGCAGTTCTTC.

V and J are TRBV12-5 and TRBJ2-1, with D unresolved. The CDR3 has 13 amino acids. The V gene lost 3 bases and the J gene lost 8 bases, with 11 bases spanning the gap. Germline-derived CDR1 and CDR2 are LGHNT and FRNRAP. Written as DNA, the CDR3 is TGTGCTAGTGGTTTATTCCTAGGCGATGAGCAGTTCTTC. As protein: CASGLFLGDEQFF.

This chain joins TRBV12-3 or TRBV12-4 and TRBJ2-7; D not resolved. V lost 5 bases to trimming and J lost 2 bases, with 10 bases between them. The CDR3 consists of 13 residues. Written as DNA, the CDR3 is TGTGCCAGCAGTCGGCGCTCCGCCTACGAGCAGTACTTC. The encoded protein is CASSRRSAYEQYF.

This chain links TRBV5-6 with TRBJ2-3, with 7 bases identical to TRBD2. V dropped 2 bases and J dropped 3; count of bases not matched to a gene: 3. This CDR3 contains 14 residues. CDR1 and CDR2 from the germline V gene are SGHDT and YYEEEE. This CDR3 reads CASSLLAWTDTQYF. The CDR3 bases are TGTGCCAGCAGCTTACTAGCGTGGACAGATACGCAGTATTTT.

This rearrangement joins TRBV27 to TRBJ2-3; perhaps TRBD1 as D (6 bases). Trimming cost V 7 bases and J 2 bases, with 16 bases left between them. The CDR3 covers 15 residues. The germline V gene has CDR1 MNHEY and CDR2 SMNVEV (reference sequence). The CDR3 region has the DNA TGTGCCAGCAAATGGGCCGCAGGGGCCACAGATACGCAGTATTTT. It encodes CASKWAAGATDTQYF.

This clone was seen just once. This rearrangement joins TRBV28 to TRBJ1-2, with D uncertain. CDR3 length: 13 residues. V shed 3 bases and J shed 8 bases, with 13 bases lying between them. CDR1 and CDR2 (germline): MDHEN, SYDVKM. The CDR3 sequence: CASSFTLVAGYTF. The CDR3, as DNA: TGTGCCAGCAGTTTTACTCTGGTAGCGGGCTACACCTTC.

The table lists this clone with a count of one. The chain combines TRBV18 with TRBJ1-1; a weak D match, TRBD1 (5 bases). From germline, CDR1 is KGHSH and CDR2 LQKENI. The V gene lost 0 bases and the J gene lost 8 bases, with 10 bases spanning the gap. The CDR3 covers 13 residues. The CDR3 protein is CASSPPSGGEAFF. DNA for the CDR3: TGTGCCAGCTCACCACCTTCGGGGGGGGAAGCTTTCTTT.

This chain uses TRBV5-1 with TRBJ2-1; D not certain. Trimming pared 3 bases from V and 8 bases from J, leaving 9 bases between. This CDR3 region has 12 residues. The germline gives CDR1 SGHRS, CDR2 YFSETQ. The CDR3 nucleotides are TGCGCCAGCAGCTCCAACACCTATGAGCAGTTCTTC. Translating gives CASSSNTYEQFF.

DNA of the CDR3: TGTGCCAGCAGCACCAGACAGAGCTACGAGCAGTACTTC. It is translated as CASSTRQSYEQYF. The rearrangement uses TRBV11-2 and TRBJ2-7; a weak D match, TRBD1 (5 bases). The V end was cut by 5 bases, the J end by 3 bases, with 11 bases between. The CDR3 covers 13 residues. From germline, CDR1 is SGHAT and CDR2 FQNNGV.

The CDR3: CASSLVGSTEAFF. Here the CDR3 DNA reads TGTGCCAGCAGCTTAGTTGGGAGCACTGAAGCTTTCTTT. This chain connects TRBV11-2 to TRBJ1-1; no firm D call. Trimming shortened V by 1 base and J by 4 bases, and 7 bases separated the two germline ends. The length of the CDR3 is 13 residues. In germline, CDR1 is SGHAT, CDR2 FQNNGV. The entire variable domain, with the rest obtained from reference TRBV11-2 and TRBJ1-1, is as follows: EAGVAQSPRYKIIEKRQSVAFWCNPISGHATLYWYQQILGQGPKLLIQFQNNGVVDDSQLPKDRFSAERLKGVDSTLKIQPAKLEDSAVYLCASSLVGSTEAFFGQGTRLTVV.

This chain links TRBV28 with TRBJ2-7, with unresolved D. Trimming stripped 2 bases from V and 0 bases from J, with 11 bases between. The length of the CDR3 is 15 residues. Germline V gene lookup returns CDR1 MDHEN and CDR2 SYDVKM. CDR3 sequence reads: CASSLIGGNSYEQYF. CDR3 bases: TGTGCCAGCAGTTTAATTGGTGGGAACTCCTACGAGCAGTACTTC.